The rows below give T cell receptor beta chains drawn from one sample of a study of response to subunit inactivated influenza vaccine. TCRdb recomputed calls from the RT-PCR reads with MiXCR, one row per CDR3 protein. The profile shows about 190,000 distinct CDR3 sequences, roughly 14% of them singletons. This material consisted of CD8+ T cells sorted from PBMCs, taken around 5 days after vaccination. The receptor set was obtained from a man in his forties or fifties who received an inactivated influenza vaccine. CDR3s include the opening cysteine and the closing phenylalanine or tryptophan. A D gene is named only where the DNA matches it firmly. Where a row states a size, it is once, few, many or the class of an expanded clone; other rows omit it.

>TRBJ2-5|NA|TRBV20-1|NA
TGCAGTGCTGGGGAGGGGACAGTTCTCCAAGAGACCCAGTACTTC
CSAGEGTVLQETQYF
>TRBJ2-3|NA|TRBV9|NA
TGTGCCAGCAGCGTAGATTCTACTAACACAGATACGCAGTATTTT
CASSVDSTNTDTQYF
>TRBJ2-7|NA|TRBV5-1|few
TGCGCCAGCAGCTTAGTCTTAGGAGCCTCCTACGAGCAGTACTTC
CASSLVLGASYEQYF
>TRBJ2-3|NA|TRBV4-3|NA
TGCGCCAGCAGCCAAGATTCGGTAGAGGTGACAGATACGCAGTATTTT
CASSQDSVEVTDTQYF
>TRBJ1-1|NA|TRBV4-1|many
TGCGCCAGCAGCCACATCGACGACACTGAAGCTTTCTTT
CASSHIDDTEAFF
>TRBJ2-3|NA|TRBV29-1|many
TGCAGCGTTGACTACGATACGCAGTATTTT
CSVDYDTQYF
>TRBJ2-2|NA|TRBV7-6|few
TGTGCCAGCAGCATGCCGGGACACCGAAACACCGGGGAGCTGTTTTTT
CASSMPGHRNTGELFF
>TRBJ2-7|NA|TRBV12-3/TRBV12-4|NA
TGTGCCAGCAGTTCCGCGGCGGGGTTGGGCTACGAGCAGTACTTC
CASSSAAGLGYEQYF
>TRBJ2-1|TRBD2|TRBV6-2/TRBV6-3|NA
TGTGCCAGCAGGGGACTAGCGGGGTCGTATGAGCAGTTCTTC
CASRGLAGSYEQFF
>TRBJ2-5|TRBD1|TRBV25-1|NA
TGTGCCAGCAGAGCCGGGACAGGGGCGGAAGAGACCCAGTACTTC
CASRAGTGAEETQYF
>TRBJ2-1|NA|TRBV6-2/TRBV6-3|few
TGTGCCAGCAGTTACACGGGGGTGCATGAGCAGTTCTTC
CASSYTGVHEQFF
>TRBJ2-5|NA|TRBV24-1|NA
TGTGCCACCAGTGATCCCGGGACGTTTAGGCACGAGACCCAGTACTTC
CATSDPGTFRHETQYF
>TRBJ2-3|TRBD2|TRBV9|few
TGTGCCAGCAGCGTAGAAGGAACTAGCGGGAGGACAGATACGCAGTATTTT
CASSVEGTSGRTDTQYF
>TRBJ2-3|TRBD2|TRBV20-1|many
TGCAGTGCTAGAGTACTAGCGGGAGAAATCACAGATACGCAGTATTTT
CSARVLAGEITDTQYF
>TRBJ1-1|TRBD1|TRBV12-3/TRBV12-4|few
TGTGCCAGCAGTACCATGACAGGGAGGGACACTGAAGCTTTCTTT
CASSTMTGRDTEAFF
>TRBJ2-1|TRBD2|TRBV5-1|few
TGCGCCAGCAGCCACAGCACGGGAGGGCCACACAATGAGCAGTTCTTC
CASSHSTGGPHNEQFF
>TRBJ1-1|TRBD1|TRBV6-1|NA
TGTGCCAGCAGACCGGGACAGGGGAGGACTGAAGCTTTCTTT
CASRPGQGRTEAFF
>TRBJ2-6|NA|TRBV15|NA
TGTGCCACCAGCAGAGCCGTAACGGGGGCCAACGTCCTGACTTTC
CATSRAVTGANVLTF
>TRBJ2-7|NA|TRBV4-3|NA
TGCGCCAGCAGCCAAGTCATTCACAGCTCCTACGAGCAGTACTTC
CASSQVIHSSYEQYF
>TRBJ2-2|TRBD2|TRBV27|few
TGTGCCAGCAGCCCCATAGCGGGAGTGGGCACCGGGGAGCTGTTTTTT
CASSPIAGVGTGELFF
>TRBJ1-2|NA|TRBV25-1|few
TGTGCCAGCAGTCCGGGGAATCACTATGGCTACACCTTC
CASSPGNHYGYTF
>TRBJ1-1|TRBD1|TRBV12-3/TRBV12-4|few
TGTGCCAGCCTCGGGCTCCGGACAGGGGGGACTGAAGCTTTCTTT
CASLGLRTGGTEAFF
>TRBJ2-3|NA|TRBV6-1|few
TGTGCCAGCGCGGGACCACCCACAGATACGCAGTATTTT
CASAGPPTDTQYF
>TRBJ2-1|NA|TRBV20-1|NA
TGCAGTGCTCGTCCTGGATCCGACAATGAGCAGTTCTTC
CSARPGSDNEQFF
>TRBJ2-5|NA|TRBV28|once
TGTGCCAGCAGTTTTACCGCCAGGGCCCAAGAGACCCAGTACTTC
CASSFTARAQETQYF
>TRBJ2-5|TRBD2|TRBV11-2|few
TGTGCCAGCAGCTTCGAATGGTTAGCGGGAGATACCCAAGAGACCCAGTACTTC
CASSFEWLAGDTQETQYF
>TRBJ1-6|NA|TRBV15|few
TGTGCCACCAGCAGAGATCGATCCTATAATTCACCCCTCCACTTT
CATSRDRSYNSPLHF
>TRBJ2-1|TRBD2|TRBV4-1|NA
TGCGCCAGCAGCCAGGCGGGGTTGGGACTAGCGGGAGTTGAGCAGTTCTTC
CASSQAGLGLAGVEQFF
>TRBJ2-5|NA|TRBV7-9|NA
TGTGCCAGCAGCTTAGTAGTGGGCTGGGAGACCCAGTACTTC
CASSLVVGWETQYF
>TRBJ1-4|NA|TRBV30|few
TGTGCCTGTCCGGGACAAACAATAGGGAATGAAAAACTGTTTTTT
CACPGQTIGNEKLFF
>TRBJ1-1|NA|TRBV7-8|NA
TGTGCCAGCAGCTTATTTTCGGTCCGGGACACAATCAACACTGAAGCTTTCTTT
CASSLFSVRDTINTEAFF
>TRBJ2-7|NA|TRBV29-1|NA
TGCAGCGTTGTCCGGGACAACTCCTACGAGCAGTACTTC
CSVVRDNSYEQYF
>TRBJ1-1|NA|TRBV6-2/TRBV6-3|NA
TGTGCCAGCAGTCCCCACACCGTGAGCACTGAAGCTTTCTTT
CASSPHTVSTEAFF
>TRBJ2-2|NA|TRBV28|many
TGTGCCAGCAGTTATCAGGGTTTCCCCGGGGAGCTGTTTTTT
CASSYQGFPGELFF
>TRBJ1-4|NA|TRBV7-9|NA
TGTGCCAGCAGCTCGATATTGACAGGCTGGGAAAAACTGTTTTTT
CASSSILTGWEKLFF
>TRBJ2-7|NA|TRBV20-1|NA
TGCAGTGCTAGAGATGAAGGCGAAACAACCTACGAGCAGTACTTC
CSARDEGETTYEQYF
>TRBJ2-2|NA|TRBV4-3|NA
TGCGCCAGCAGCCAAGAATTCAGCAGGGTGGACACCGGGGAGCTGTTTTTT
CASSQEFSRVDTGELFF
>TRBJ2-1|NA|TRBV27|few
TGTGCCAGCAGTTTAGGGCTAGTGGGTTACAATGAGCAGTTCTTC
CASSLGLVGYNEQFF
>TRBJ2-7|TRBD1|TRBV7-9|many
TGTGCCAGCAGCTTAGGCAGAGGGACAGCGGCCTACGAGCAGTACTTC
CASSLGRGTAAYEQYF
>TRBJ2-4|NA|TRBV27|many
TGTGCCAGCAGTTTATCTTCCTGGGCAGCCAAAAACATTCAGTACTTC
CASSLSSWAAKNIQYF
>TRBJ2-1|NA|TRBV12-3/TRBV12-4|NA
TGTGCCAGCAGTTTAGCTAGAGGTGAGCAGTTCTTC
CASSLARGEQFF
>TRBJ2-7|NA|TRBV9|few
TGTGCCAGCAGCGTAGGCGGTCTTAGCGTCTACGAGCAGTACTTC
CASSVGGLSVYEQYF
>TRBJ1-2|NA|TRBV6-6|few
TGTGCCAGCAGCTCCCTGTATGGCTACACCTTC
CASSSLYGYTF
>TRBJ2-7|TRBD2|TRBV6-2/TRBV6-3|few
TGTGCCAGCAGTTACCAACTCCGGACTAGCGGGGTGGCCTACGAGCAGTACTTC
CASSYQLRTSGVAYEQYF
>TRBJ2-3|NA|TRBV6-9|once
TGTGCCAGCAGTTACACAGCAGATACGCAGTATTTT
CASSYTADTQYF